The entry below gives a single TCR beta chain sequence along with its context. A read error may explain this, as a much larger clone is one base away. Bulk libraries came from a prior protocol with listed TCR primers. A single record per CDR3 protein comes from TCRdb applying MiXCR to the PCR reads. The table includes approximately 680,000 distinct CDR3 sequences, roughly 23% detected once. This sample was taken from a study of molecular identifiers for immune sequencing clone quantification. CD8+CD4-CCR7+CD45RA+ cells were sorted as naive CD8 T cells. J gave up 4 bases and V 3 bases, and 1 base lay outside the gene matches. Germline CDR1 reads DFQATT; CDR2 reads SNEGSKA (reference sequence). This CDR3 is 15 amino acids long.

The sample consisted of naive CD8+ T cells from blood, with Jurkat cell RNA spiked in. Indicated subset: FACS-sorted CD8+CD4-CCR7+CD45RA+ naive T cells. The receptor was derived from a human donor in good health. Some libraries in this study had Jurkat cell RNA spiked in. V gene TRBV20-1 combines with J gene TRBJ2-3, with TRBD2 matching 16 bases. The DNA of the CDR3 is TGCAGTGCTAGGGGGACTAGCGGGGGGGCAGATACGCAGTATTTT. The encoded protein is CSARGTSGGADTQYF.